The sequence of this T cell receptor (beta chain) was determined in a study of shared clonotypes between healthy human individuals. Clones were sequenced by immunoSEQ multiplex PCR, and TCRdb holds only the in-frame ones, with some missing. The table lists about 2.1 million clones, roughly 95% of them singletons. Germline V gene lookup returns CDR1 ENHRY and CDR2 SYGVKD. CDR3 length: 15 residues. Trimming took off 10 bases at V and 0 bases at J, with 15 bases between the two ends. The naive CD8 population came from CD45RO-negative cells selected for CCR7, without terminally differentiated effector memory CD45RA+ cells.

This chain links TRBV10-3 with TRBJ1-4; tentative D call: TRBD1 (6 bases). Sequencing was done on a sample of naive CD8+ T cells from PBMCs. This sequence originates from a man younger than 35 in good health. Some clones in this sample may be carry-over from other donors' samples. This CDR3 reads CATATGRATNEKLFF. CDR3 in DNA: TGTGCCACCGCGACAGGCCGCGCAACTAATGAAAAACTGTTTTTT.